Below, 27 T cell receptor beta chains from the same sample are listed, as sequenced in a study of T cell responses to AZD1222 COVID-19 vaccine. The data were produced by immunoSEQ multiplex PCR, yet TCRdb's version contains in-frame clones alone and is incomplete. Of roughly 120,000 clones in the sample, approximately 94% were seen once. This sample comprised peripheral blood, obtained on day 0 of AZD1222 vaccination. Every receptor here comes from an adult in good health.

This sequence joins TRBV7-8 and TRBJ1-5, with unresolved D. CDR3 length: 14 residues. V was clipped by 0 bases and J by 6 bases, with 9 bases between them. In germline, CDR1 is SGHVS, CDR2 FQNEAQ. CDR3 protein: CASSLALGSQPQHF. CDR3 coding DNA: TGTGCCAGCAGCTTAGCTTTGGGGAGTCAGCCCCAGCATTTT.

The J gene is TRBJ1-1, the V gene TRBV19; D may be TRBD1 (5 bases). Trimming removed 4 bases from V and 0 bases from J, with 15 bases in between. The CDR3 is made up of 16 amino acids. Per the germline V gene, CDR1 is LNHDA and CDR2 is SQIVND (reference sequence). The CDR3, as DNA: TGTGCCAGTAGTACCCCCCTGAAGGGGTTGAACACTGAAGCTTTCTTT. Protein sequence: CASSTPLKGLNTEAFF.

The chain employs TRBV4-1 and TRBJ1-6, with D hard to call. The germline CDR1 and CDR2 sequences are MGHRA and YSYEKL. The CDR3 runs 13 residues. Trimming removed 1 base from V and 13 bases from J, with 11 bases in between. CDR3 DNA: TGCGCCAGCAGCCAAGTGGGTCTATCTCCCCTCCACTTT. Protein sequence: CASSQVGLSPLHF.

This chain connects TRBV6-6 to TRBJ2-5, with D perhaps TRBD1 (5 bases). Germline loops: CDR1 MNHNY, CDR2 SVGAGI (reference sequence). This CDR3 contains 14 residues. V lost 2 bases and J lost 7, with 14 bases in between. The CDR3 DNA follows: TGTGCCAGCAGTTACGGGGTAGGGGTCGGGACCCAGTACTTC. This codes for CASSYGVGVGTQYF.

In DNA form, the CDR3 reads TGTGCCAGTAGTATTGGGGGTACCAGGATGGAGACCCAGTACTTC. Its translation: CASSIGGTRMETQYF. The gene calls are TRBV19 and TRBJ2-5; the D gene could be TRBD1 or TRBD2 (5 bases each). The germline V gene has CDR1 LNHDA and CDR2 SQIVND (reference sequence). This CDR3 spans 15 amino acids. The V end lost 3 bases, the J end lost 5 bases, and 16 bases lay between the germline ends.

The V and J genes are TRBV6-2 or TRBV6-3 and TRBJ1-2; perhaps TRBD1 as D (5 bases). Germline V lookup: CDR1 MNHEY, CDR2 SVGEGT. The CDR3 spans 14 residues. V was shortened by 4 bases and J by 8 bases, with 17 bases between the two germline ends. This chain's CDR3 is CASSSGTATAGYTF. In DNA, the CDR3 is TGTGCCAGCAGTTCCGGGACCGCAACCGCCGGCTACACCTTC.

The chain couples TRBV28 to TRBJ1-6; TRBD1 matches 7 bases. CDR3 size: 13 residues. J lost 7 bases, V lost 5 bases, and 2 bases had no gene match. Per the germline V gene, CDR1 is MDHEN and CDR2 is SYDVKM. The CDR3 DNA sequence: TGTGCCAGCAGTCGGGACAGAAATTCACCCCTCCACTTT. Its translation is CASSRDRNSPLHF.

This clone was picked up one time. The V call is TRBV19, the J call TRBJ2-1; 11 bases map to TRBD2. After removal of 11 bases from V and 4 bases from J, the junction contained 10 bases not matched to a gene. Germline CDR1 is LNHDA and CDR2 is SQIVND (reference sequence). The CDR3 runs 15 residues. The CDR3 DNA sequence: TGTGCCTCACAACCCGGGACTAGCGGTTACAATGAGCAGTTCTTC. Residues: CASQPGTSGYNEQFF.

The rearrangement joins TRBV6-1 to TRBJ2-1; 14 nucleotides agree with TRBD2. The CDR3 length is 18 residues. V lost 3 bases and J lost 9; bases outside the gene matches: 13. From germline, CDR1 is MNHNS and CDR2 SASEGT. The CDR3 bases are TGTGCCAGCAGTGAGAACGAAAGACTAGCGGGAGGGCTAAGTGAGCAGTTCTTC. Its protein is CASSENERLAGGLSEQFF.

The chain employs TRBV4-1 and TRBJ2-3; 12 nucleotides match TRBD2. Germline lookup yields CDR1 MGHRA and CDR2 YSYEKL. Trimming took 3 bases from V and 3 from J; bases not matched to a gene: 13. CDR3 size: 19 residues. CDR3 loop: CASSQDRGLAGRRTDTQYF. The CDR3 DNA is TGCGCCAGCAGCCAGGACCGAGGACTAGCGGGAAGGAGGACAGATACGCAGTATTTT.

The gene calls are TRBV2 and TRBJ1-1; 9 nucleotides agree with TRBD1. CDR1 and CDR2 from the germline V gene are SNHLY and FYNNEI. V lost 8 bases, J lost 2 bases, and 6 bases stayed unmatched. CDR3 length: 14 residues. CDR3: CASADRGGNTEAFF. In DNA form, the CDR3 reads TGTGCCAGCGCGGACAGGGGAGGTAACACTGAAGCTTTCTTT.

This rearrangement joins TRBV7-8 to TRBJ2-7; no definite D call. The length of the CDR3 is 15 residues. V gave up 5 bases and J gave up 2 bases, with 16 bases separating them. Looked up from germline, CDR1 is SGHVS and CDR2 is FQNEAQ. Here the CDR3 reads CASSPARFSAYEQYF. The CDR3 coding sequence is TGTGCCAGCAGCCCCGCTCGTTTTTCCGCCTACGAGCAGTACTTC.

V and J are TRBV19 and TRBJ2-7; D remains ambiguous. The CDR3 runs to 14 residues. Germline CDR1 and CDR2: LNHDA and SQIVND (reference sequence). Trimming removed 3 bases at V and 4 bases at J, with 13 bases between. The CDR3 nucleotides read TGTGCCAGTAGTATGGGCTTGCTGGGTTACGAGCAGTACTTC. Amino acids: CASSMGLLGYEQYF.

J is TRBJ2-2 and V is TRBV4-1; possible D gene TRBD2, 5 bases. The germline V gene has CDR1 MGHRA and CDR2 YSYEKL. V gave up 0 bases and J gave up 1 base, with 12 bases separating them. This CDR3 is 17 amino acids long. CDR3 in DNA: TGCGCCAGCAGCCAAGATAGAGGGATCCTGAACACCGGGGAGCTGTTTTTT. Its translation is CASSQDRGILNTGELFF.

This chain joins TRBV12-3 or TRBV12-4 and TRBJ1-2; D is perhaps TRBD1 (6 bases). V was trimmed by 7 bases and J by 5 bases, leaving 11 bases between them. This CDR3 has 12 amino acids. CDR3 in DNA: TGTGCCAGCAATTATAGGGGGTATGGCTACACCTTC. This encodes CASNYRGYGYTF.

V gene TRBV5-4 combines with J gene TRBJ1-2, with D possibly TRBD1 on 5 matching bases. V gave up 0 bases and J gave up 4 bases, with 10 bases separating them. CDR3 length: 14 amino acids. The germline gives CDR1 SGHNT, CDR2 YYREEE (reference sequence). The CDR3 DNA sequence: TGTGCCAGCAGCTTGGGACAGAATATCTATGGCTACACCTTC. Protein product: CASSLGQNIYGYTF.

In its sample, this clone was seen a few times. The chain has TRBV11-2 and TRBJ1-2, with unresolved D. V dropped 4 bases and J dropped 8 bases, with 29 bases sitting between them. Germline V gene data show CDR1 as SGHAT and CDR2 as FQNNGV. The CDR3 runs 18 residues. The CDR3 DNA sequence: TGTGCCAGCAGCTCCCTCAAGGTTTCGGGAAAGAATTCGGGGGGCTACACCTTC. It specifies CASSSLKVSGKNSGGYTF.

This clone was seen only a few times. The rearrangement joins TRBV2 to TRBJ2-5; TRBD2 is a possible D gene (5 bases). Germline V gene sequence: CDR1 SNHLY, CDR2 FYNNEI. Trimming stripped 3 bases from V and 4 bases from J, with 9 bases between. The CDR3 sequence is 13 residues long. In DNA form, the CDR3 reads TGTGCCAGCAGTGAGGAGGTTCTAGAGACCCAGTACTTC. Translating it yields CASSEEVLETQYF.

V and J are TRBV19 and TRBJ1-2; 10 bases map to TRBD1. This CDR3 is 14 amino acids long. CDR1 is LNHDA, CDR2 SQIVND, per germline (reference sequence). V dropped 4 bases and J dropped 5; count of bases not matched to a gene: 4. Here the CDR3 DNA reads TGTGCCAGTAGTACGACAGGGGGCTGGTATGGCTACACCTTC. Translation gives CASSTTGGWYGYTF. Complete variable domain (other parts from reference TRBV19 and TRBJ1-2): DGGITQSPKYLFRKEGQNVTLSCEQNLNHDAMYWYRQDPGQGLRLIYYSQIVNDFQKGDIAEGYSVSREKKESFPLTVTSAQKNPTAFYLCASSTTGGWYGYTFGSGTRLTVV.

V gene TRBV11-3 combines with J gene TRBJ1-1; D not resolved. CDR1 is SGHNT and CDR2 is YENEEA in the germline V gene. CDR3 length: 13 amino acids. Deletions cut 6 bases from V and 1 base from J, with 9 bases between. The CDR3 DNA sequence: TGTGCCAGCAGTTCTCAGGCGAACACTGAAGCTTTCTTT. It translates to CASSSQANTEAFF.

This rearrangement joins TRBV18 to TRBJ1-4, with no clear D. The CDR3 runs 12 residues. V was cut by 2 bases and J by 8 bases, with 6 bases left in between. CDR1 is KGHSH and CDR2 is LQKENI in the germline V gene. DNA of the CDR3: TGTGCCAGCTCACCAGATCGAGAAAAACTGTTTTTT. Protein product: CASSPDREKLFF.

This clone was recorded only once. The chain couples TRBV4-1 to TRBJ1-5; 7 bases map to TRBD1. With V trimmed by 4 bases and J by 11 bases, 5 bases remained unmatched. There are 12 residues in the CDR3. CDR1 and CDR2 (germline): MGHRA, YSYEKL. The DNA for the CDR3 is TGCGCCAGCAGCCGGGCAGGGGGTGCCCAGCATTTT. It is translated as CASSRAGGAQHF.

V usage is TRBV7-9 and J usage is TRBJ1-4; no reliable D call. The CDR3 extends over 15 amino acids. The V end lost 1 base, the J end lost 3 bases, and 9 bases lay between the germline ends. Germline V gene data show CDR1 as SEHNR and CDR2 as FQNEAQ (reference sequence). The DNA for the CDR3 is TGTGCCAGCAGCTTAGGGCTGATCTCTAATGAAAAACTGTTTTTT. Translated: CASSLGLISNEKLFF.

This chain uses TRBV5-8 with TRBJ2-5; D unclear. V was cut by 1 base and J by 4 bases, with 5 bases left in between. The CDR3 runs 12 residues. Germline V gives CDR1 SGHTS, CDR2 YDEGEE. For the CDR3, the DNA is TGTGCCAGCAGCTTGTTAGCAGAGACCCAGTACTTC. This translates into CASSLLAETQYF.

The V gene is TRBV2, the J gene TRBJ1-5; unclear D gene. V shed 4 bases and J shed 0 bases, with 10 bases lying between them. Per the germline V gene, CDR1 is SNHLY and CDR2 is FYNNEI. This CDR3 spans 15 amino acids. CDR3 residues: CASSGHKISNQPQHF. CDR3 sequence (DNA): TGTGCCAGCAGTGGGCACAAAATTAGCAATCAGCCCCAGCATTTT.

The chain has TRBV5-8 and TRBJ1-4, with D hard to call. CDR1 SGHTS and CDR2 YDEGEE come from the germline V gene. V lost 4 bases and J lost 7, with 17 bases in between. This CDR3 has 15 amino acids. As DNA, the CDR3 is TGTGCCAGCAGCGGGCCCGGGAATTTGGGTGAAAAACTGTTTTTT. Amino acid sequence: CASSGPGNLGEKLFF. Filled out from reference TRBV5-8 and TRBJ1-4, the complete variable domain reads EAGVTQSPTHLIKTRGQQATLRCSPISGHTSVYWYQQALGLGLQFLLWYDEGEERNRGNFPPRFSGRQFPNYSSELNVNALELEDSALYLCASSGPGNLGEKLFFGSGTQLSVL.

V usage is TRBV5-1 and J usage is TRBJ2-2; D is uncertain. The CDR3 has 14 residues. V shed 3 bases and J shed 1 base, with 7 bases lying between them. CDR1 is SGHRS and CDR2 is YFSETQ in the germline V gene. The CDR3 DNA reads as TGCGCCAGCAGCTATTTAGAGAACACCGGGGAGCTGTTTTTT. It is translated as CASSYLENTGELFF.